These 19 T cell receptor beta chains were sequenced from one sample in a study of CD8+CD57+ T cells in acquired aplastic anemia. Patients picked for sequencing had shown CD8+CD57+ cell expansion detected by flow cytometry. Profiles of TCR beta VDJ and CDR3 were generated from a genomic DNA template. One entry per CDR3 protein, called by TCRdb with MiXCR from the reads. The sample has 150,000 or so distinct CDR3 sequences, 47% seen once. The source material was sorted CD4+, CD8+, or CD8+CD57+ T cells (not recorded which) from PBMCs. The receptors stem from a human donor with aplastic anemia.

A few counts support this clonotype. The CDR3: CASSQARTSGGGHEQFF. In DNA form, the CDR3 reads TGTGCCAGCAGCCAGGCCCGAACTAGCGGGGGGGGGCATGAGCAGTTCTTC. This rearrangement joins TRBV3-1 to TRBJ2-1; the match to TRBD2 covers 13 bases. V trimming: 3 bases; J trimming: 8 bases; junction bases outside the gene matches: 10. The CDR3 is 17 amino acids. Per the germline V gene, CDR1 is LGHDT and CDR2 is YNNKEL (reference sequence).

This clonotype was detected a few times. The chain recombines TRBV20-1 with TRBJ2-5; D not resolved. The CDR3 is made up of 14 amino acids. CDR1 is DFQATT and CDR2 is SNEGSKA in the germline V gene (reference sequence). The germline V and J ends were trimmed by 6 bases and 2 bases, with 16 bases remaining between them. CDR3 sequence reads: CSAQIMTAQETQYF. CDR3 DNA: TGCAGTGCCCAAATCATGACGGCACAAGAGACCCAGTACTTC.

This clonotype has at least ten counts. In nucleotides, the CDR3 is TGTGCCAGCAGTGGCGACAGCCGGGCTGAAGCTTTCTTT. Amino acid sequence: CASSGDSRAEAFF. This chain links TRBV25-1 with TRBJ1-1; D perhaps matches TRBD1 (5 bases). V lost 4 bases and J lost 6, with 12 bases in between. Germline V CDR1 and CDR2: MGHDK, SYGVNS. The CDR3 extends over 13 amino acids.

At least ten counts were recorded for this clonotype. The chain links TRBV10-3 to TRBJ1-4, with D unclear. V shed 8 bases and J shed 2 bases, with 6 bases lying between them. Germline-derived CDR1 and CDR2 are ENHRY and SYGVKD. This CDR3 region has 12 residues. CDR3 nucleotide sequence: TGTGCCATCTCGAGGACTAATGAAAAACTGTTTTTT. Its protein product is CAISRTNEKLFF.

V is TRBV25-1 and J is TRBJ1-1, with 7 bases identical to TRBD1. CDR3 length equals 15 residues. With 6 bases clipped from V and 3 bases from J, the junction kept 10 bases outside the gene matches. CDR1 is MGHDK, CDR2 SYGVNS, per germline. CDR3 in DNA: TGTGCCAGCAGCCCAGGGGGAGGGTGGGACACTGAAGCTTTCTTT. It is translated as CASSPGGGWDTEAFF.

This clonotype was counted between two and nine times. The chain carries TRBV10-3 and TRBJ1-5; tentative D call: TRBD1 (5 bases). The germline gives CDR1 ENHRY, CDR2 SYGVKD. The CDR3 covers 13 residues. Deletions cut 7 bases from V and 1 base from J, with 8 bases between. CDR3 nucleotide sequence: TGTGCCATCAATCAGGGAAGCAATCAGCCCCAGCATTTT. It codes for CAINQGSNQPQHF.

This chain's CDR3 is CSAARGAGGPYEQYF. DNA for the CDR3: TGCAGTGCTGCCCGGGGAGCGGGGGGGCCCTACGAGCAGTACTTC. The chain joins TRBV20-1 to TRBJ2-7; 10 nucleotides align to TRBD2. The CDR3 covers 15 residues. The V segment lost 5 bases and the J segment 2 bases; nucleotides outside the gene matches: 9. Germline V lookup: CDR1 DFQATT, CDR2 SNEGSKA (reference sequence).

This chain joins TRBV27 and TRBJ2-1; D ambiguous. Trimming cost V 8 bases and J 8 bases, with 13 bases left between them. The CDR3 covers 12 residues. Germline-derived CDR1 and CDR2 are MNHEY and SMNVEV (reference sequence). The CDR3 DNA reads as TGTGCCAGCGGCCCCATATTGGATGAGCAGTTCTTC. It encodes CASGPILDEQFF.

This chain joins TRBV20-1 and TRBJ1-2; 11 bases match TRBD1. Unmatched junction bases numbered 5, after V lost 3 bases and J lost 2 bases. The CDR3 contains 15 residues. Germline CDR1 and CDR2: DFQATT and SNEGSKA (reference sequence). The CDR3 bases are TGCAGTGCTAGTAGGGGGACAGGGGGAAACTATGGCTACACCTTC. Its protein product is CSASRGTGGNYGYTF.

The gene calls are TRBV2 and TRBJ2-7; 8 bases line up with TRBD2. J was trimmed by 1 base and V by 6 bases; bases with no gene match: 5. Germline CDR1 and CDR2: SNHLY and FYNNEI. CDR3 length: 14 amino acids. The CDR3 loop is CASSSGGMSYEQYF. DNA of the CDR3: TGTGCCAGCAGCAGCGGGGGTATGTCCTACGAGCAGTACTTC.

This clonotype was detected many times. The chain joins TRBV6-1 to TRBJ1-6, with 7 positions matching TRBD1. Germline assignment: CDR1 MNHNS and CDR2 SASEGT. This CDR3 is 14 amino acids long. Losses at the gene ends were 9 bases for V and 10 bases for J; bases not matched to a gene: 12. The CDR3 here is CASLRETGRSPLHF. The CDR3 coding sequence is TGTGCCAGTCTACGTGAGACAGGGCGCTCACCCCTCCACTTT.

The V and J genes are TRBV6-1 and TRBJ1-4; TRBD1 matches at 9 bases. The CDR3 runs 14 residues. After removal of 6 bases from V and 5 bases from J, the junction contained 4 bases not matched to a gene. The germline CDR1 and CDR2 sequences are MNHNS and SASEGT. The CDR3 reads CASRKTGGNEKLFF. The CDR3, as DNA: TGTGCCAGCAGAAAGACAGGGGGGAATGAAAAACTGTTTTTT.

This clonotype was counted many times. The chain has TRBV20-1 and TRBJ1-2; possible D gene TRBD1, 5 bases. The CDR3 length is 11 residues. CDR1 and CDR2 from the germline V gene are DFQATT and SNEGSKA (reference sequence). Between the trimmed V and J ends, which lost 5 bases and 4 bases, there was a span of 8 bases. CDR3 protein: CSAPGAYGYTF. CDR3 bases: TGCAGTGCTCCTGGGGCCTATGGCTACACCTTC.

This clonotype has only a few counts. With a much larger clone just one base away, this may be a read error. The chain couples TRBV7-6 to TRBJ2-3, with 8 nucleotides matching TRBD1. There are 15 residues in the CDR3. CDR1 SGHVS and CDR2 FNYEAQ come from the germline V gene. CDR3 loop: CASSLGQVLADTRYF. CDR3 nucleotides: TGTGCCAGCAGCTTGGGACAGGTACTCGCAGATACGCGGTATTTT.

CDR3 region: CASRERTGRVAEKLFF. CDR3 DNA: TGTGCCAGCAGAGAAAGAACCGGCAGGGTGGCTGAAAAACTGTTTTTT. V and J are TRBV2 and TRBJ1-4; perhaps TRBD1 as D (5 bases). The V end was cut by 6 bases, the J end by 7 bases, with 21 bases between. This CDR3 has 16 amino acids. CDR1 and CDR2 from the germline V gene are SNHLY and FYNNEI.

The genes are TRBV6-1 and TRBJ2-2, with 9 bases lining up with TRBD1. V dropped 7 bases and J dropped 6; count of bases not matched to a gene: 3. This CDR3 spans 13 amino acids. CDR1 is MNHNS, CDR2 SASEGT, per germline. The CDR3 loop reads CASNRQGAGELFF. The CDR3 coding sequence is TGTGCCAGCAATCGACAGGGGGCCGGGGAGCTGTTTTTT.

The chain employs TRBV3-1 and TRBJ2-2; 8 bases fit TRBD1. The CDR3 is 16 amino acids. V lost 4 bases, J lost 3 bases, and 7 bases stayed unmatched. CDR1 LGHDT and CDR2 YNNKEL come from the germline V gene (reference sequence). The CDR3 sequence is CASSPAWTGHTGELFF. CDR3 coding DNA: TGTGCCAGCAGCCCAGCTTGGACAGGGCACACCGGGGAGCTGTTTTTT.

Of note for this clonotype: Possible read error: a much larger clone is one base away. This chain connects TRBV12-3 or TRBV12-4 to TRBJ1-4; D is uncertain. Trimming removed 1 base from V and 8 bases from J, with 14 bases in between. The CDR3 extends over 15 amino acids. CDR3 coding DNA: TGTGCCAGCAGTTTAGATGCATGGCGAGGAGAAAAACTGTTTTTT. Translating it yields CASSLDAWRGEKLFF.

This sequence joins TRBV20-1 and TRBJ1-2; D gene unclear. The CDR3 runs 12 residues. The V end was cut by 6 bases, the J end by 7 bases, with 15 bases between. Germline CDR1 is DFQATT and CDR2 is SNEGSKA (reference sequence). The CDR3 bases are TGCAGTGCCCCTTACTTAGATCGTGGCTACACCTTC. This encodes CSAPYLDRGYTF.